The 9 T cell receptor beta chains below were found in one sample sequenced in a study of CD8 T cells in ankylosing spondylitis listed by TCRdb under 2017. Receptor amplification or capture employed 5' RACE. Data came from an Illumina HiSeq 2500. The raw public reads went through TCRdb reprocessing: fastp at Q25, MiXCR clone calling, in-frame beta chains kept. For every CDR3 protein sequence, its rows merge into one entry that carries the most common genes and DNA. For this sample there are 150,000 to 200,000 distinct CDR3 sequences; roughly 20% appear just once. Together, the top ten hold around 4.7% of the sample. Sequenced input: blood, either unsorted or a sorted T cell fraction (not recorded which). These receptors all come from a male donor aged 5 to 29 with ankylosing spondylitis or in good health (not recorded which). Donor details come from another sample of the same person, matched by shared clones.

This clonotype was detected many times. The V and J genes are TRBV7-9 and TRBJ2-5; 7 bases align to TRBD1. The CDR3 totals 15 residues. The V gene end was trimmed by 1 base and the J gene end by 1 base; junction bases not matched to a gene: 3. CDR1 is SEHNR, CDR2 FQNEAQ, per germline (reference sequence). The CDR3 region has the DNA TGTGCCAGCAGCTTAGTGGGACAGCCCCAAGAGACCCAGTACTTC. Protein product: CASSLVGQPQETQYF.

This clonotype was seen at least ten times. V gene TRBV4-1 combines with J gene TRBJ1-2; D gene uncertain. This CDR3 is built from 15 residues. V shed 3 bases and J shed 3 bases, with 14 bases lying between them. Germline CDR1 reads MGHRA; CDR2 reads YSYEKL. The CDR3 here is CASSQPAGRDYGYTF. The DNA for the CDR3 is TGCGCCAGCAGCCAGCCAGCCGGGAGAGACTATGGCTACACCTTC.

This clonotype was counted at least ten times. V gene TRBV5-5 combines with J gene TRBJ2-5, with 8 bases matching TRBD1. The J segment lost 0 bases and the V segment lost 4 bases, leaving 2 bases of the junction unmatched. Germline-derived CDR1 and CDR2 are SGHKS and YYEKEE (reference sequence). This CDR3 is 14 amino acids long. The CDR3 region is CASSGQGHQETQYF. The CDR3 DNA reads TGTGCCAGCAGCGGACAGGGACACCAAGAGACCCAGTACTTC.

This clonotype has at least ten counts. The chain is built from TRBV5-6 and TRBJ2-2; D call uncertain. V lost 4 bases and J lost 5, with 12 bases in between. The germline CDR1 and CDR2 sequences are SGHDT and YYEEEE. The CDR3 spans 14 residues. CDR3 nucleotide sequence: TGTGCCAGCAGCCCGCCCGACCTTACCGGGGAGCTGTTTTTT. Protein product: CASSPPDLTGELFF.

This clonotype was observed many times. The rearrangement joins TRBV20-1 to TRBJ2-5, with TRBD2 matching over 10 bases. V lost 0 bases to trimming and J lost 3 bases; unmatched junction nucleotides: 13. This CDR3 has 18 residues. Germline CDR1 is DFQATT and CDR2 is SNEGSKA (reference sequence). Here the CDR3 reads CSAREPYGGLAYKETQYF. The DNA of the CDR3 is TGCAGTGCTAGAGAACCGTATGGGGGACTAGCGTATAAAGAGACCCAGTACTTC.

This clonotype appeared many times. The J gene is TRBJ1-2, the V gene TRBV25-1, with a possible D match to TRBD1 (5 bases). The V end was cut by 4 bases, the J end by 3 bases, with 9 bases between. The CDR3 has 13 amino acids. Germline CDR1 and CDR2: MGHDK and SYGVNS. As DNA, the CDR3 is TGTGCCAGCAGTGTGCCGGGGGACTATGGCTACACCTTC. Translation gives CASSVPGDYGYTF.

This clonotype was detected ten times or more. The V gene is TRBV7-9, the J gene TRBJ1-1, with D unresolved. Trimming stripped 5 bases from V and 4 bases from J, with 5 bases between. CDR1 is SEHNR, CDR2 FQNEAQ, per germline (reference sequence). This CDR3 contains 11 residues. The CDR3 region is CASSQSTEAFF. The CDR3 region has the DNA TGTGCCAGCAGCCAAAGCACTGAAGCTTTCTTT.

This clonotype was observed at least ten times. The gene calls are TRBV12-3 or TRBV12-4 and TRBJ2-5, with D perhaps being TRBD1 or TRBD2 (5 bases each). The CDR3 covers 15 residues. V shed 4 bases and J shed 5 bases, with 17 bases lying between them. CDR3 protein: CASSSETGRMETQYF. The CDR3 bases are TGTGCCAGCAGTTCTGAAACGGGGCGGATGGAGACCCAGTACTTC.

This clonotype was detected ten times or more. The chain recombines TRBV15 with TRBJ2-3; the D gene is possibly TRBD2 (6 bases). CDR3 length: 12 residues. Trimming took off 5 bases at V and 10 bases at J, with 13 bases between the two ends. CDR1 is LNHNV, CDR2 YYDKDF, per germline (reference sequence). The CDR3 region has the DNA TGTGCCACCAGCCTTAGCGGCAGGGCGCAGTATTTT. It yields the protein CATSLSGRAQYF.